The clone carrying this TCR beta chain came up many times. This sample is drawn from a study of T-cell reconstitution after alpha-beta-depleted transplantation in children. As it was prepared, the TCRbeta library received unique molecular identifiers. One entry per CDR3 protein results from TCRdb running MiXCR on the PCR reads. Here the sample spans around 600,000 distinct CDR3 sequences, roughly 15% being singletons. This specimen consisted of PBMCs from the stem cell graft donor, obtained from the stem cell graft. This receptor was identified in a human donor who donated a stem cell graft to a child with acute myeloid leukemia.

CDR3 amino acids: CSSCPRKNTEAFF. The CDR3 DNA is TGCAGCTCCTGCCCCCGGAAGAACACTGAAGCTTTCTTT. This rearrangement joins TRBV29-1 to TRBJ1-1; D not resolved. Trimming took 8 bases from V and 1 from J, leaving 14 bases between them. The CDR3 consists of 13 residues. Germline V gene data show CDR1 as SQVTM and CDR2 as ANQGSEA.